The rows below give T cell receptor beta chains drawn from one sample of a study of T cell changes during pregnancy in multiple sclerosis. TCRdb's table, derived via immunoSEQ multiplex PCR, lists solely in-frame clones and lacks some. This table holds around 30,000 clones, nearly 90% found once. This sample comprised CD4+ T cells from peripheral blood mononuclear cells, obtained in the third trimester of pregnancy. The receptor source for this set is a female donor in good health, enrolled as a control in a pregnancy study. CDR3s include the opening cysteine and the closing phenylalanine or tryptophan. The D gene is left open where the match is weak. Part of the rows lack a size; the others show once, few, many or a class for expanded clones.

clone_size,j_call,v_call,d_call,cdr3_aa,cdr3_nt
-,TRBJ2-7,TRBV7-9,-,CASSLSGEQYF,TGTGCCAGCAGCTTATCGGGCGAGCAGTACTTC
-,TRBJ1-2,TRBV5-4,TRBD1,CASSSGTDYGYTF,TGTGCCAGCAGCTCCGGGACAGACTATGGCTACACCTTC
-,TRBJ1-1,TRBV30,-,CAWKGGFF,TGTGCCTGGAAGGGGGGGTTCTTT
once,TRBJ1-2,TRBV9,-,CASSPVPGNYGYTF,TGTGCCAGCAGCCCCGTGCCGGGTAACTATGGCTACACCTTC
-,TRBJ1-1,TRBV20-1,-,CSASPSFEAFF,TGCAGTGCTAGCCCTAGCTTTGAAGCTTTCTTT
-,TRBJ1-6,TRBV30,-,CAWSVRGGNSPLHF,TGTGCCTGGAGTGTTCGAGGGGGAAATTCACCCCTCCACTTT
-,TRBJ1-1,TRBV10-3,TRBD1,CAITDRGNTEAFF,TGTGCCATCACCGACAGGGGGAACACTGAAGCTTTCTTT
-,TRBJ2-1,TRBV5-6,TRBD1,CASSYTGVNEQFF,TGTGCCAGCAGCTACACAGGGGTTAATGAGCAGTTCTTC
-,TRBJ1-2,TRBV6-1,-,CASSHTSDYGYTF,TGTGCCAGCAGTCATACTTCCGACTATGGCTACACCTTC
-,TRBJ2-3,TRBV6-4,TRBD2,CASSGSGGTDTQYF,TGTGCCAGCAGTGGATCGGGAGGGACAGATACGCAGTATTTT
-,TRBJ1-4,TRBV4-1,-,CASSQVSTGNEKLFF,TGCGCCAGCAGCCAAGTCTCCACAGGGAATGAAAAACTGTTTTTT
-,TRBJ2-3,TRBV27,TRBD2,CASSLISSGHPDTQYF,TGTGCCAGCAGTTTAATATCTAGCGGGCACCCAGATACGCAGTATTTT
-,TRBJ2-5,TRBV7-9,TRBD2,CASSPMSGVQETQYF,TGTGCCAGCAGCCCTATGAGCGGGGTACAAGAGACCCAGTACTTC
-,TRBJ2-7,TRBV7-9,-,CASSLRGTGRTYEQYF,TGTGCCAGCAGCCTAAGAGGAACCGGGAGAACCTACGAGCAGTACTTC
-,TRBJ1-1,TRBV11-3,TRBD1,CASSPGQAVTEAFF,TGTGCCAGCAGCCCCGGACAGGCCGTCACTGAAGCTTTCTTT
-,TRBJ2-3,TRBV6-1,-,CASSEILGGAFLTDTQYF,TGTGCCAGCAGTGAAATCCTGGGGGGAGCCTTTCTCACAGATACGCAGTATTTT
-,TRBJ2-2,TRBV25-1,TRBD2,CASSEAGGPSTGELFF,TGTGCCAGCAGTGAGGCGGGGGGGCCTAGTACCGGGGAGCTGTTTTTT
-,TRBJ2-7,TRBV7-2,TRBD1,CASSLTAGQGIYEQYF,TGTGCCAGCAGCTTAACGGCAGGACAGGGGATTTACGAGCAGTACTTC
-,TRBJ1-6,TRBV11-2,-,CASSLGGGSYNSPLHF,TGTGCCAGCAGCTTAGGAGGAGGGAGTTATAATTCACCCCTCCACTTT
-,TRBJ2-3,TRBV29-1,TRBD2,CSFRTSGNTDTQYF,TGCAGCTTCCGGACTAGCGGCAACACAGATACGCAGTATTTT
-,TRBJ2-3,TRBV19,-,CASRSPRTDTQYF,TGTGCCAGTAGAAGCCCCCGCACAGATACGCAGTATTTT
-,TRBJ2-7,TRBV7-9,-,CASSPAGYEQYF,TGTGCCAGCAGCCCGGCGGGGTACGAGCAGTACTTC
few,TRBJ1-1,TRBV9,-,CASSVGKEAFF,TGTGCCAGCAGCGTAGGCAAGGAGGCTTTCTTT
once,TRBJ2-3,TRBV2,TRBD2,CASSPGSGATDTQYF,TGTGCCAGCAGCCCCGGGAGCGGGGCGACAGATACGCAGTATTTT
-,TRBJ2-2,TRBV19,-,CASSSGSNTGELFF,TGTGCCAGTAGTAGCGGATCGAACACCGGGGAGCTGTTTTTT
-,TRBJ2-5,TRBV4-2,TRBD2,CASSQGPTSVQTQYF,TGTGCCAGCAGCCAAGGTCCTACTAGCGTACAGACCCAGTACTTC
-,TRBJ1-2,TRBV6-6,TRBD1,CASSRTGGAGGYTF,TGTGCCAGCAGTCGGACAGGGGGCGCAGGTGGCTACACCTTC
-,TRBJ1-3,TRBV11-2,-,CASSPGSSGNTIYF,TGTGCCAGCAGCCCAGGCAGCTCTGGAAACACCATATATTTT
medium-sized,TRBJ1-1,TRBV14,TRBD1,CASSYLDRREAFF,TGTGCCAGCAGCTATCTGGACAGGCGTGAAGCTTTCTTT
-,TRBJ2-7,TRBV11-2,-,CASNPYDRLNEQYF,TGTGCCAGCAACCCCTACGACAGGCTCAACGAGCAGTACTTC
-,TRBJ2-6,TRBV18,TRBD1,CASSPIRTGLASGANVLTF,TGTGCCAGCTCACCAATCCGGACAGGGCTGGCCTCTGGGGCCAACGTCCTGACTTTC
-,TRBJ1-6,TRBV6-5,-,CASTRTANSPLHF,TGTGCCAGCACCCGGACAGCGAATTCACCCCTCCACTTT
few,TRBJ1-2,TRBV18,TRBD1,CASSQTGIGYTF,TGTGCCAGCTCACAGACAGGGATTGGCTACACCTTC
once,TRBJ2-1,TRBV12-5,TRBD2,CASGPLLAGLRKFF,TGTGCTAGTGGTCCTTTGCTAGCGGGGTTAAGAAAGTTCTTC
-,TRBJ2-2,TRBV4-2,-,CASSQVSGTNTGELFF,TGTGCCAGCAGCCAAGTTAGCGGTACGAACACCGGGGAGCTGTTTTTT
-,TRBJ1-3,TRBV30,-,CAWYQMNTIYF,TGTGCCTGGTATCAGATGAACACCATATATTTT
-,TRBJ2-7,TRBV20-1,TRBD2,CSARTSYEQYF,TGCAGTGCTCGGACTAGCTACGAGCAGTACTTC
-,TRBJ2-7,TRBV6-5,-,CASSYTTSYEQYF,TGTGCCAGCAGTTACACAACCTCCTACGAGCAGTACTTC
-,TRBJ2-5,TRBV30,TRBD1,CAGKDRGGETQYF,TGTGCCGGAAAGGACAGGGGAGGGGAGACCCAGTACTTC
-,TRBJ1-4,TRBV2,-,CASSEGRLGEKLFF,TGTGCCAGCAGCGAAGGGAGGCTGGGAGAAAAACTGTTTTTT